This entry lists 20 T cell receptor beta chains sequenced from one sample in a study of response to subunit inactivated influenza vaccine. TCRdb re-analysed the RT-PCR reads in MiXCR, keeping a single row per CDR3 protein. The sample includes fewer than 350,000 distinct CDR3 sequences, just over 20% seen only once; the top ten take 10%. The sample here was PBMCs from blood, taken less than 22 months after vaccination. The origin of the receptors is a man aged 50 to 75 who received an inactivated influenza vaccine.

CDR3 sequence reads: CASSQPTGVYTGELFF. For the CDR3, the DNA is TGCGCCAGCAGCCAACCGACAGGGGTGTACACCGGGGAGCTGTTTTTT. The rearrangement links TRBV4-3 to TRBJ2-2; 8 bases agree with TRBD1. CDR1 is LGHNA and CDR2 is YSLEER in the germline V gene. V trimming: 2 bases; J trimming: 3 bases; junction bases outside the gene matches: 5. The CDR3 runs 16 residues.

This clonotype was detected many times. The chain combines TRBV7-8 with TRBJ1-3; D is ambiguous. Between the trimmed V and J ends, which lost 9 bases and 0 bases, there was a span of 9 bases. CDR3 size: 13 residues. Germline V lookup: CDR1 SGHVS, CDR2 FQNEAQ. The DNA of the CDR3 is TGTGCCAGTAGGAGTCACTCTGGAAACACCATATATTTT. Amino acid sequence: CASRSHSGNTIYF.

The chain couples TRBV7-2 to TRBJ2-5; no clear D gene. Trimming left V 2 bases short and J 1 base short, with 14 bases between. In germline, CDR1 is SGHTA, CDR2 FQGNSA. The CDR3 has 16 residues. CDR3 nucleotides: TGTGCCAGCAGCTTACATCTATCGGTCTTCCAAGAGACCCAGTACTTC. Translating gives CASSLHLSVFQETQYF.

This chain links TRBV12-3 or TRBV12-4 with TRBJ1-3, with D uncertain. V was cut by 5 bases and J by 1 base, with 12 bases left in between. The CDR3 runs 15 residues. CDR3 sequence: CASSPPSWSGNTIYF. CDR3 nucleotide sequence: TGTGCCAGCAGTCCTCCGTCTTGGTCTGGAAACACCATATATTTT.

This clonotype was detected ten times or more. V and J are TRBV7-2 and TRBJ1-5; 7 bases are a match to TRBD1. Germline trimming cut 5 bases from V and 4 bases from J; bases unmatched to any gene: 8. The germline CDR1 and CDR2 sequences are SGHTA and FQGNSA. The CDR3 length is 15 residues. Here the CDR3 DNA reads TGTGCCAGCAGCCTCGGAACAGGGGCTAATCAGCCCCAGCATTTT. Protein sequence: CASSLGTGANQPQHF.

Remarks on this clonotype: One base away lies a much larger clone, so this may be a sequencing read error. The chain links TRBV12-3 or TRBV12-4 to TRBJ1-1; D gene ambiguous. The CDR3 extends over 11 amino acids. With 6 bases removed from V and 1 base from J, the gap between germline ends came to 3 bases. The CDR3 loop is CASSWNTEAFF. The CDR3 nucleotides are TGTGCCAGCAGCTGGAACACTGAAGCTTTCTTT.

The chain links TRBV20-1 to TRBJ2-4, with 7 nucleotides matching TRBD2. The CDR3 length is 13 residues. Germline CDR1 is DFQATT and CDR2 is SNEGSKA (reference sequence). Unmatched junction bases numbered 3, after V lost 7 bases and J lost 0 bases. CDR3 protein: CSVGGRAKNIQYF. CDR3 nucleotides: TGCAGTGTTGGCGGGAGAGCCAAAAACATTCAGTACTTC.

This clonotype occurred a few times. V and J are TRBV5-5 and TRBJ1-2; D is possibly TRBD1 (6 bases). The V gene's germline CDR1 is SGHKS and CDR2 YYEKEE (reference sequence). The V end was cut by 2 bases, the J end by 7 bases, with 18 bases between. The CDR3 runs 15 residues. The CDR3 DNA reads TGTGCCAGCAGCTTAGGGGGGTATGCTGCTGGTGGCTACACCTTC. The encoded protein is CASSLGGYAAGGYTF.

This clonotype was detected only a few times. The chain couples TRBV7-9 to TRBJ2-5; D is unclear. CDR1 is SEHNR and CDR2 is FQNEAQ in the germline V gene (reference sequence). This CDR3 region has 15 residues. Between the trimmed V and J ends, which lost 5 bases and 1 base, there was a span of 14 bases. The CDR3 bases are TGTGCCAGCAGCCCTGCCAACTTGTTCCAAGAGACCCAGTACTTC. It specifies CASSPANLFQETQYF.

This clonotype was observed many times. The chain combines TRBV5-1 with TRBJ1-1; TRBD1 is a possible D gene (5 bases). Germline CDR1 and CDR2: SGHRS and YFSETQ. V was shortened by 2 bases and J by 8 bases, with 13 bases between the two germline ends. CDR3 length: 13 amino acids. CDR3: CASSFGGKLEAFF. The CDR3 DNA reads TGCGCCAGCAGCTTTGGGGGAAAACTCGAAGCTTTCTTT.

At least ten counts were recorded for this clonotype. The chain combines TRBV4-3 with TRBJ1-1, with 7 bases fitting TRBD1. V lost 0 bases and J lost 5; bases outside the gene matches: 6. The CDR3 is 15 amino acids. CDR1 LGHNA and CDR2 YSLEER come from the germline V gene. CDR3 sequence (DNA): TGCGCCAGCAGCCAAGAGGCAGGGGGGGGGACTGAAGCTTTCTTT. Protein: CASSQEAGGGTEAFF.

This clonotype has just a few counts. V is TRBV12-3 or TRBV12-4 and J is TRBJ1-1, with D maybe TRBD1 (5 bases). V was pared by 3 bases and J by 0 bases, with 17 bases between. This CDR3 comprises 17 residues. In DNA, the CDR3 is TGTGCCAGCAGTTTGAAGACAGCCGACTTCCTGAACACTGAAGCTTTCTTT. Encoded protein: CASSLKTADFLNTEAFF.

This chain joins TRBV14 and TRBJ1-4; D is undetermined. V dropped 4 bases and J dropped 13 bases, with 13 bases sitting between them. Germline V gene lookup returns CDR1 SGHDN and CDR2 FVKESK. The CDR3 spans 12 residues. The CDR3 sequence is CASSPEVGRLFF. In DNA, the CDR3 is TGTGCCAGCAGCCCAGAAGTGGGAAGACTGTTTTTT. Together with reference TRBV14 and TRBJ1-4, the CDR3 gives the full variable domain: EAGVTQFPSHSVIEKGQTVTLRCDPISGHDNLYWYRRVMGKEIKFLLHFVKESKQDESGMPNNRFLAERTGGTYSTLKVQPAELEDSGVYFCASSPEVGRLFFGSGTQLSVL.

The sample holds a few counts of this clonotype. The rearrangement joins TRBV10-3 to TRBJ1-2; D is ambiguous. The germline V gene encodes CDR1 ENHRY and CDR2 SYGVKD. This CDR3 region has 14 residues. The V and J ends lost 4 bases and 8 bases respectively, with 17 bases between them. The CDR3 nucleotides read TGTGCCATCAGTGGCGGGTCAGAGGTCAGGGGCTACACCTTC. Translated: CAISGGSEVRGYTF.

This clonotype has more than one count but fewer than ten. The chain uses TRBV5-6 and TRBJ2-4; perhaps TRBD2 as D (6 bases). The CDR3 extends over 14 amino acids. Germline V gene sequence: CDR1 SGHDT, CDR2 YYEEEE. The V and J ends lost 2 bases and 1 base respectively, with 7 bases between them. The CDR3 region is CASSFGGAKNIQYF. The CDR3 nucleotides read TGTGCCAGCAGCTTCGGAGGGGCCAAAAACATTCAGTACTTC.

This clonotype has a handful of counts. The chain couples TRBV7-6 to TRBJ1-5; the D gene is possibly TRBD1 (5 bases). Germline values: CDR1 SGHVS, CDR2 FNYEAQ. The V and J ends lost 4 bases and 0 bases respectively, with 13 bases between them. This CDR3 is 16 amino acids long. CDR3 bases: TGTGCCAGCAGCTCCCTGGCGGGGGATAGCAATCAGCCCCAGCATTTT. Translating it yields CASSSLAGDSNQPQHF. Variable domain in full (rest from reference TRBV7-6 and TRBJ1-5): GAGVSQSPRYKVTKRGQDVALRCDPISGHVSLYWYRQALGQGPEFLTYFNYEAQQDKSGLPNDRFSAERPEGSISTLTIQRTEQRDSAMYRCASSSLAGDSNQPQHFGDGTRLSIL.

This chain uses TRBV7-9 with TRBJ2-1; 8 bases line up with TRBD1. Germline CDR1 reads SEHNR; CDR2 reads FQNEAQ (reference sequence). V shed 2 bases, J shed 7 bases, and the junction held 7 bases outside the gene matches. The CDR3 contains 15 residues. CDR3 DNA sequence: TGTGCCAGCAGCTTACGGACAGGGCCTTGGAATGAGCAGTTCTTC. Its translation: CASSLRTGPWNEQFF.

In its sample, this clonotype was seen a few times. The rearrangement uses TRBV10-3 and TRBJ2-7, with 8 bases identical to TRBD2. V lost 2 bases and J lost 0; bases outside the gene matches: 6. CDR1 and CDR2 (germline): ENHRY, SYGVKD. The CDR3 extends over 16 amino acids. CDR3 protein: CAISETSGLSSYEQYF. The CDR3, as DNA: TGTGCCATCAGTGAGACTAGCGGATTGAGCTCCTACGAGCAGTACTTC.

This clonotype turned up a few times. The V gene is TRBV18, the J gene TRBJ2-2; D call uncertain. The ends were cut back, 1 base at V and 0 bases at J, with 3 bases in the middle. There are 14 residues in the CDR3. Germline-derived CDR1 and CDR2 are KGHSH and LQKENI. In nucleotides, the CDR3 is TGTGCCAGCTCACCACTCACGAACACCGGGGAGCTGTTTTTT. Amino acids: CASSPLTNTGELFF.

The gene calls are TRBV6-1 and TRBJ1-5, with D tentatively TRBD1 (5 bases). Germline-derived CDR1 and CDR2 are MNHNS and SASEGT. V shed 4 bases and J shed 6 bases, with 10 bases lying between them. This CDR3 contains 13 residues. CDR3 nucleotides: TGTGCCAGCAGTGCCCGGGGGACTCAGCCCCAGCATTTT. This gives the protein CASSARGTQPQHF.